This TCR beta chain came from a study of blood T cell repertoires in COVID-19. The table came from immunoSEQ multiplex PCR; TCRdb's copy has only in-frame clones and leaves some out. Found here are some 290,000 clones, roughly 90% of them singletons; the top ten hold 2% to 2.5%. CDR3 length: 15 amino acids. The germline V gene encodes CDR1 LNHDA and CDR2 SQIVND (reference sequence). V dropped 0 bases and J dropped 4; count of bases not matched to a gene: 3. This sequence joins TRBV19 and TRBJ1-2; TRBD1 matches 9 bases. The material sequenced was PBMCs or T cells enriched from blood (not recorded which). This TCR was recovered from a woman aged 40 to 50 with acute COVID-19. The CDR3 bases are TGTGCCAGTAGTATAGAGGGACAGGGTGGCTATGGCTACACCTTC. Its translation is CASSIEGQGGYGYTF.